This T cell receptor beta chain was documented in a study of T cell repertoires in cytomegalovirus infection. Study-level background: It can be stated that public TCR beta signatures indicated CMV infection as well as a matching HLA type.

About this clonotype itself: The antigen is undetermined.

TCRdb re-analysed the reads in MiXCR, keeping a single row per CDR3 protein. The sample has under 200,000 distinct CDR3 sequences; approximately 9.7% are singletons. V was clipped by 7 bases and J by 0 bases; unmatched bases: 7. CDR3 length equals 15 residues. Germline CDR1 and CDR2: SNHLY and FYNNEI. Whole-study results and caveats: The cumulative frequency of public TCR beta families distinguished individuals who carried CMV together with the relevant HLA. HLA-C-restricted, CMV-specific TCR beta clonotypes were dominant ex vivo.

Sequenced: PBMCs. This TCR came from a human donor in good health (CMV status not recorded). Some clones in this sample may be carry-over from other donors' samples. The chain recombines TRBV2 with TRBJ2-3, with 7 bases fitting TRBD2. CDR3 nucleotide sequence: TGTGCCAGCACGTCGGCGGGAGTTAGCACAGATACGCAGTATTTT. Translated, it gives CASTSAGVSTDTQYF.